Each of the 28 T cell receptor beta chains below was sequenced from the same sample in a study of CD8 T cells in ankylosing spondylitis. Antigens for these TCRs are unknown. TCRdb re-called the 5' RACE reads with MiXCR, one entry per CDR3 protein. The sample includes about 700,000 distinct CDR3 sequences, around 19% of them seen just once. Study-wide points: The study identified a TCR beta motif of under ten highly homologous variants that appeared characteristic of ankylosing spondylitis blood.

The sequencing sample was made of blood, either unsorted or a sorted T cell fraction (not recorded which). The receptors were sampled from a male donor with ankylosing spondylitis.

The rearrangement uses TRBV6-1 and TRBJ2-5, with TRBD1 identical over 7 bases. The length of the CDR3 is 13 residues. The J segment lost 5 bases and the V segment lost 6 bases, leaving 6 bases of the junction unmatched. Germline V gene lookup returns CDR1 MNHNS and CDR2 SASEGT. Here the CDR3 reads CASRTGWGETQYF. Written as DNA, the CDR3 is TGTGCCAGCAGGACAGGGTGGGGGGAGACCCAGTACTTC.

V and J are TRBV5-1 and TRBJ2-5; the D is unclear. V was clipped by 2 bases and J by 2 bases, with 16 bases between them. CDR3 length: 16 amino acids. Germline CDR1 and CDR2: SGHRS and YFSETQ. The CDR3 sequence: CASSFAGHGLQETQYF. The DNA of the CDR3 is TGCGCCAGCAGCTTCGCCGGGCACGGGCTACAAGAGACCCAGTACTTC.

This clonotype showed up just a few times. The chain couples TRBV12-3 or TRBV12-4 to TRBJ2-2, with 7 bases identical to TRBD1. The junction had 11 bases not matched to a gene; V was cut back by 4 bases and J by 0 bases. The length of the CDR3 is 18 residues. CDR3 nucleotides: TGTGCCAGCAGTTCCCGTGGACAGGCCGATCCGAACACCGGGGAGCTGTTTTTT. Its protein product is CASSSRGQADPNTGELFF.

This clonotype was detected only a few times. The chain joins TRBV28 to TRBJ1-5; D unresolved. Germline V gene data show CDR1 as MDHEN and CDR2 as SYDVKM. V was clipped by 6 bases and J by 0 bases, with 6 bases between them. The CDR3 is 13 amino acids. The CDR3 coding sequence is TGTGCCAGCAGCAAATATAGCAATCAGCCCCAGCATTTT. Translation gives CASSKYSNQPQHF.

This clonotype showed up just a few times. The rearrangement links TRBV5-1 to TRBJ2-1; a possible D gene is TRBD2 (6 bases). Germline CDR1 and CDR2: SGHRS and YFSETQ. This CDR3 is 15 amino acids long. Trimming removed 2 bases at V and 2 bases at J, with 11 bases between. As DNA, the CDR3 is TGCGCCAGCAGCTTAGAGCGGGTCGCCTACAATGAGCAGTTCTTC. Translating gives CASSLERVAYNEQFF. Variable domain in full (rest from reference TRBV5-1 and TRBJ2-1): KAGVTQTPRYLIKTRGQQVTLSCSPISGHRSVSWYQQTPGQGLQFLFEYFSETQRNKGNFPGRFSGRQFSNSRSEMNVSTLELGDSALYLCASSLERVAYNEQFFGPGTRLTVL.

The V and J genes are TRBV7-2 and TRBJ2-7, with D unclear. V was pared by 2 bases and J by 0 bases, with 14 bases between. Germline V gives CDR1 SGHTA, CDR2 FQGNSA. The CDR3 extends over 16 amino acids. CDR3 in amino acids: CASSLMELGSSYEQYF. The CDR3 region has the DNA TGTGCCAGCAGCTTAATGGAGCTGGGTAGCTCCTACGAGCAGTACTTC.

This clonotype turned up a few times. The chain is built from TRBV7-9 and TRBJ2-5, with 13 bases identical to TRBD2. V lost 4 bases to trimming and J lost 5 bases; unmatched junction nucleotides: 4. Germline loops: CDR1 SEHNR, CDR2 FQNEAQ (reference sequence). CDR3 length: 15 residues. The CDR3 protein is CASSWTSGSYETQYF. The CDR3 DNA reads as TGTGCCAGCAGCTGGACTAGCGGGAGTTATGAGACCCAGTACTTC.

CDR3 amino acids: CASSPDRETYNEQFF. CDR3 coding DNA: TGTGCCAGCAGCCCTGACAGGGAGACCTACAATGAGCAGTTCTTC. The chain combines TRBV7-2 with TRBJ2-1; 7 bases are shared with TRBD1. The V gene end was trimmed by 5 bases and the J gene end by 2 bases; junction bases not matched to a gene: 6. The CDR3 contains 15 residues. Germline CDR1 SGHTA, CDR2 FQGNSA.

The chain uses TRBV10-3 and TRBJ1-2; D remains ambiguous. Germline V gene data show CDR1 as ENHRY and CDR2 as SYGVKD. Trimming took 3 bases from V and 4 from J, leaving 12 bases between them. The CDR3 totals 14 residues. The CDR3 coding sequence is TGTGCCATCAGTGACCCCGGCGCAGTCTATGGCTACACCTTC. Its protein is CAISDPGAVYGYTF.

The genes are TRBV20-1 and TRBJ1-6; D is unresolved. Trimming pared 0 bases from V and 5 bases from J, leaving 11 bases between. Germline CDR1 is DFQATT and CDR2 is SNEGSKA (reference sequence). This CDR3 is 15 amino acids long. CDR3 DNA sequence: TGCAGTGCTAGAGATGCCACAGTAAATAATTCACCCCTCCACTTT. Its translation: CSARDATVNNSPLHF.

The genes are TRBV12-3 or TRBV12-4 and TRBJ1-2; perhaps TRBD1 as D (5 bases). The CDR3 length is 12 residues. The V end lost 6 bases, the J end lost 4 bases, and 9 bases lay between the germline ends. Here the CDR3 reads CASSKTVYGYTF. CDR3 nucleotides: TGTGCCAGCAGCAAGACAGTCTATGGCTACACCTTC.

This CDR3 reads CSATYYVLNHYGYTF. The CDR3 nucleotides read TGCAGTGCTACTTACTATGTCCTTAACCACTATGGCTACACCTTC. This rearrangement joins TRBV20-1 to TRBJ1-2; no reliable D call. This CDR3 is built from 15 residues. The V and J ends lost 4 bases and 3 bases respectively, with 18 bases between them. Looked up from germline, CDR1 is DFQATT and CDR2 is SNEGSKA (reference sequence).

The genes are TRBV29-1 and TRBJ2-7; D is possibly TRBD1 (6 bases). Looked up from germline, CDR1 is SQVTM and CDR2 is ANQGSEA. The CDR3 has 15 residues. The V end was cut by 5 bases, the J end by 1 base, with 18 bases between. CDR3 sequence: CSVKGDGRLSYEQYF. The CDR3 DNA follows: TGCAGCGTTAAGGGGGATGGTAGGTTGTCCTACGAGCAGTACTTC.

This chain joins TRBV4-1 and TRBJ2-2; possibly TRBD1 or TRBD2 for D (5 bases each). The CDR3 covers 13 residues. Looked up from germline, CDR1 is MGHRA and CDR2 is YSYEKL. V lost 3 bases, J lost 6 bases, and 8 bases lay in between. CDR3 nucleotides: TGCGCCAGCAGCCACTTGGGGGCCGGGGAGCTGTTTTTT. Its protein is CASSHLGAGELFF.

This rearrangement joins TRBV20-1 to TRBJ2-5; 8 bases agree with TRBD2. The V gene end was trimmed by 1 base and the J gene end by 5 bases; junction bases not matched to a gene: 12. CDR3 size: 16 residues. The germline gives CDR1 DFQATT, CDR2 SNEGSKA (reference sequence). CDR3 sequence reads: CSARAYLREGRETQYF. CDR3 nucleotide sequence: TGCAGTGCTAGAGCCTATCTCCGGGAGGGAAGGGAGACCCAGTACTTC.

The chain links TRBV7-9 to TRBJ2-1, with 8 nucleotides matching TRBD2. Per germline, CDR1 SEHNR and CDR2 FQNEAQ (reference sequence). The J segment lost 2 bases and the V segment lost 10 bases, leaving 4 bases of the junction unmatched. This CDR3 comprises 13 residues. CDR3 protein: CAIRREAYNEQFF. The CDR3 nucleotides are TGTGCCATCAGGCGGGAGGCCTACAATGAGCAGTTCTTC. Complete variable domain (other parts from reference TRBV7-9 and TRBJ2-1): DTGVSQNPRHKITKRGQNVTFRCDPISEHNRLYWYRQTLGQGPEFLTYFQNEAQLEKSRLLSDRFSAERPKGSFSTLEIQRTEQGDSAMYLCAIRREAYNEQFFGPGTRLTVL.

This chain connects TRBV28 to TRBJ2-3; D gene unclear. Deletions cut 7 bases from V and 6 bases from J, with 20 bases between. Per germline, CDR1 MDHEN and CDR2 SYDVKM. This CDR3 contains 15 residues. The CDR3 spells CASTARARSTDTQYF. The CDR3 DNA reads as TGTGCCAGCACCGCCCGGGCGCGAAGTACCGATACGCAGTATTTT.

There are a few counts of this clonotype. V usage is TRBV20-1 and J usage is TRBJ2-7; tentative D call: TRBD2 (6 bases). CDR1 DFQATT and CDR2 SNEGSKA come from the germline V gene (reference sequence). With 0 bases removed from V and 3 bases from J, the gap between germline ends came to 12 bases. The CDR3 totals 14 residues. CDR3 in amino acids: CSAREHGTLYEQYF. The CDR3 DNA is TGCAGTGCTAGAGAGCATGGGACTCTCTACGAGCAGTACTTC.

This clonotype was recorded many times. CDR3 amino acids: CASSRGQGAGELFF. The DNA of the CDR3 is TGTGCCAGCAGTCGGGGACAGGGGGCCGGGGAGCTGTTTTTT. The chain joins TRBV12-3 or TRBV12-4 to TRBJ2-2, with 11 bases aligning to TRBD1. The ends lost 5 bases at V and 6 bases at J; junction bases unmatched: 2. The length of the CDR3 is 14 residues.

This clonotype was detected once. The chain joins TRBV18 to TRBJ1-1; unclear D gene. The V and J ends lost 2 bases and 4 bases respectively, with 14 bases between them. The CDR3 has 15 amino acids. Looked up from germline, CDR1 is KGHSH and CDR2 is LQKENI. The chain's CDR3 is CASSPVGRPGTEAFF. CDR3 bases: TGTGCCAGCTCACCAGTGGGAAGACCGGGCACTGAAGCTTTCTTT.

This clonotype appeared many times. The chain's CDR3 is CASSLATGKGGYTF. The CDR3 coding sequence is TGTGCCAGCAGCCTCGCCACAGGGAAGGGAGGCTACACCTTC. V gene TRBV12-3 or TRBV12-4 combines with J gene TRBJ1-2; the D gene is possibly TRBD1 (6 bases). Trimming removed 6 bases from V and 8 bases from J, with 19 bases in between. The CDR3 extends over 14 amino acids.

The rearrangement links TRBV4-3 to TRBJ1-1, with D possibly matching TRBD1 (6 bases). V shed 4 bases and J shed 0 bases, with 15 bases lying between them. This CDR3 comprises 16 residues. Germline CDR1 is LGHNA and CDR2 is YSLEER. The CDR3 region has the DNA TGCGCCAGCAGCCCTTACGGGGGCACCATGAACACTGAAGCTTTCTTT. It translates to CASSPYGGTMNTEAFF.

This clonotype was seen more than once but under ten times. This chain joins TRBV29-1 and TRBJ2-7; the match to TRBD1 covers 8 bases. Trimming cost V 7 bases and J 1 base; bases outside gene matches: 6. The CDR3 runs to 13 residues. Per the germline V gene, CDR1 is SQVTM and CDR2 is ANQGSEA. The CDR3 nucleotides read TGCAGCGCACTGACAGGGGAGTCCTACGAGCAGTACTTC. Translating it yields CSALTGESYEQYF.

In its sample, this clonotype was seen a few times. The gene calls are TRBV4-1 and TRBJ2-3, with 10 bases fitting TRBD2. The CDR3 has 16 amino acids. V was clipped by 0 bases and J by 1 base; unmatched bases: 1. Germline CDR1 MGHRA, CDR2 YSYEKL. The CDR3 is CASSQDGTSGTDTQYF. The CDR3 DNA sequence: TGCGCCAGCAGCCAAGACGGGACTAGCGGCACAGATACGCAGTATTTT.

V gene TRBV7-9 combines with J gene TRBJ2-7; D unresolved. V lost 3 bases, J lost 1 base, and 16 bases lay in between. This CDR3 has 16 amino acids. Germline CDR1 reads SEHNR; CDR2 reads FQNEAQ (reference sequence). CDR3 nucleotide sequence: TGTGCCAGCAGCTTTGTTTCCGAACCAATATCCTACGAGCAGTACTTC. Its protein product is CASSFVSEPISYEQYF.

This clonotype showed up just a few times. V is TRBV5-1 and J is TRBJ2-7, with TRBD1 matching 9 bases. J lost 3 bases, V lost 7 bases, and 8 bases had no gene match. Per germline, CDR1 SGHRS and CDR2 YFSETQ. The CDR3 loop spans 14 amino acids. The CDR3 nucleotides are TGCGCCAGCTTCCCCGGGACAGGGCGCTACGAGCAGTACTTC. It specifies CASFPGTGRYEQYF.

The sample holds a few counts of this clonotype. The V call is TRBV20-1, the J call TRBJ2-2, with 10 bases lining up with TRBD2. Losses at the gene ends were 0 bases for V and 4 bases for J; bases not matched to a gene: 5. This CDR3 has 16 residues. CDR1 DFQATT and CDR2 SNEGSKA come from the germline V gene (reference sequence). The CDR3 region is CSARDIAGGPTGELFF. The CDR3 DNA sequence: TGCAGTGCTAGAGATATAGCGGGAGGCCCCACCGGGGAGCTGTTTTTT.

V and J are TRBV6-1 and TRBJ2-7; either TRBD1 or TRBD2 may fit D (6 bases each). Germline lookup yields CDR1 MNHNS and CDR2 SASEGT. V shed 7 bases and J shed 0 bases, with 7 bases lying between them. The CDR3 contains 12 residues. The CDR3 DNA sequence: TGTGCCAGCAAGGGGGGCTCCTACGAGCAGTACTTC. Protein: CASKGGSYEQYF.